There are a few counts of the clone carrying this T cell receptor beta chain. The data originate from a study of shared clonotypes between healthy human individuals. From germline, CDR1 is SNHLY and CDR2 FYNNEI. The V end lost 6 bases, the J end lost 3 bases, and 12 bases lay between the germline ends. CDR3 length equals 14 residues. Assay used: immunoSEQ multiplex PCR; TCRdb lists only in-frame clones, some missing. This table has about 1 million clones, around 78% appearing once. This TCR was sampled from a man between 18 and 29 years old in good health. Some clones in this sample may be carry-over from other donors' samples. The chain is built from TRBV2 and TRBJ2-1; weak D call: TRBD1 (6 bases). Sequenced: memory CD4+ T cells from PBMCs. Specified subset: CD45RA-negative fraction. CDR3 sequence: CASRGDRNYNEQFF. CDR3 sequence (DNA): TGTGCCAGCAGGGGCGACAGGAACTACAATGAGCAGTTCTTC.